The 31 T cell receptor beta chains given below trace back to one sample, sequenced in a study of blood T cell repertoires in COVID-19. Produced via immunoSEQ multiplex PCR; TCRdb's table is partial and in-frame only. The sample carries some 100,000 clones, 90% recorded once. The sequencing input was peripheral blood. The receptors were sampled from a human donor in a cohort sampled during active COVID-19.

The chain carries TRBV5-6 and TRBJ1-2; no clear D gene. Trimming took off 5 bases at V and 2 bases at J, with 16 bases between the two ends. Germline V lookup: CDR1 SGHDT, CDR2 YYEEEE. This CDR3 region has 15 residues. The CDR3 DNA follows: TGTGCCAGCAGACTAGGGCCTCCCGTAAACTATGGCTACACCTTC. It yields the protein CASRLGPPVNYGYTF.

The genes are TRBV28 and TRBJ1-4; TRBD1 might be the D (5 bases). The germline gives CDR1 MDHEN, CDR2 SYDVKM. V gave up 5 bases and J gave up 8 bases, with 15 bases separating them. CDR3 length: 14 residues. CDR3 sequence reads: CASSAGPKGEKLFF. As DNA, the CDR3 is TGTGCCAGCAGTGCCGGACCCAAGGGGGAAAAACTGTTTTTT.

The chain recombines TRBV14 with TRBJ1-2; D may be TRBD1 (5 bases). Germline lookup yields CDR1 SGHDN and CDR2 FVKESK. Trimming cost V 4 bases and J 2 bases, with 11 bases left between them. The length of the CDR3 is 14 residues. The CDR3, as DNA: TGTGCCAGCAGCCGCAGGGTCTCAAACTATGGCTACACCTTC. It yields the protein CASSRRVSNYGYTF.

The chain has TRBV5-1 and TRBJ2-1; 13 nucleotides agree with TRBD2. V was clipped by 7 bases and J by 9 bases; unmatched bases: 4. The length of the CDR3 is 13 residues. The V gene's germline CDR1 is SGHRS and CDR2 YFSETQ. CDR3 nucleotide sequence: TGCGCCAGCGGACTAGCGGGAGCCCGTGAGCAGTTCTTC. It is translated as CASGLAGAREQFF.

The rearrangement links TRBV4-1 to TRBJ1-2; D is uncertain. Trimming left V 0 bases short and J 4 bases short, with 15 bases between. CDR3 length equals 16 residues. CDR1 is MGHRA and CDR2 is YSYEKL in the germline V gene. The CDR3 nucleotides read TGCGCCAGCAGCCAAGATCGCGGCTGGAAGTTCTATGGCTACACCTTC. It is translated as CASSQDRGWKFYGYTF.

CDR3 sequence: CATTILAGGSYEQYF. The DNA for the CDR3 is TGTGCCACCACCATACTAGCGGGGGGCTCCTACGAGCAGTACTTC. The chain employs TRBV6-5 and TRBJ2-7, with 12 bases fitting TRBD2. CDR3 length equals 15 residues. The junction had 7 bases not matched to a gene; V was cut back by 10 bases and J by 0 bases. The V gene's germline CDR1 is MNHEY and CDR2 SVGAGI.

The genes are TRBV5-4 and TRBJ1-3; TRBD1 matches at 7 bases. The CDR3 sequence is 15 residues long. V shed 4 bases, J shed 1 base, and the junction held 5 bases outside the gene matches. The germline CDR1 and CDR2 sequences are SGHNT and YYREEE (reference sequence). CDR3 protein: CASSNRQGSGNTIYF. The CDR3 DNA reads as TGTGCCAGCAGCAACAGACAGGGATCTGGAAACACCATATATTTT.

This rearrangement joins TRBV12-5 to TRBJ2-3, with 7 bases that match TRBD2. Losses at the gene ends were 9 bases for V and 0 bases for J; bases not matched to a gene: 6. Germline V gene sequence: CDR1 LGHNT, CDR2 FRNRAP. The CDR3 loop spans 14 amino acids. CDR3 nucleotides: TGTGCTAGCGGGGGGACGGAAAGCACAGATACGCAGTATTTT. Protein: CASGGTESTDTQYF.

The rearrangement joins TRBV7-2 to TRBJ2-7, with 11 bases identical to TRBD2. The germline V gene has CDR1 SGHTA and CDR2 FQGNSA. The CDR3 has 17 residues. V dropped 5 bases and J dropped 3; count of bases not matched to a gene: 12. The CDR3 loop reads CASSLRPSGTSGYEQYF. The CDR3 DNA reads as TGTGCCAGCAGCCTACGCCCCTCCGGGACTAGCGGCTACGAGCAGTACTTC.

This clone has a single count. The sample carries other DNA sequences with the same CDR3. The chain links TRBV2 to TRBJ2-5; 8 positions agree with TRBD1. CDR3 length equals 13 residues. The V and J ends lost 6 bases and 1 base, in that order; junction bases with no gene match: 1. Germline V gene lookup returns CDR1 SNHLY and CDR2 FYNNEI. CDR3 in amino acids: CASSRGLQETQYF. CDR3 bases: TGTGCCAGCAGCAGGGGGCTCCAAGAGACCCAGTACTTC.

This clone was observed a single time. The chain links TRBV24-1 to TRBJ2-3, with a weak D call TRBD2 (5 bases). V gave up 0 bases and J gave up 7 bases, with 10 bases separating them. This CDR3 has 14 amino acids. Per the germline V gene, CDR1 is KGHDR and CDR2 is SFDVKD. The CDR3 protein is CATSDLKEGYTQYF. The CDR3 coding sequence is TGTGCCACCAGTGATTTGAAAGAGGGTTATACGCAGTATTTT.

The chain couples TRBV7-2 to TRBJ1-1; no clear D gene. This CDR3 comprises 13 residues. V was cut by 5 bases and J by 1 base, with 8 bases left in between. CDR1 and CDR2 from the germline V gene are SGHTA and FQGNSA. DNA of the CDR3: TGTGCCAGCAGCCCAAACACGAACACTGAAGCTTTCTTT. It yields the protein CASSPNTNTEAFF. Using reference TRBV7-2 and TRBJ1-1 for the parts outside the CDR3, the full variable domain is GAGVSQSPSNKVTEKGKDVELRCDPISGHTALYWYRQSLGQGLEFLIYFQGNSAPDKSGLPSDRFSAERTGGSVSTLTIQRTQQEDSAVYLCASSPNTNTEAFFGQGTRLTVV.

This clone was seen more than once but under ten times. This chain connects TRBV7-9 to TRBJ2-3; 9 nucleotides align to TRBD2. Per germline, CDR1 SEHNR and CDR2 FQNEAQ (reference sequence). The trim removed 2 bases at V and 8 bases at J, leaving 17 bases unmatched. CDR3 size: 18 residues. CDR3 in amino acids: CASSLPPRLAGTGGTQYF. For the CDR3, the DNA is TGTGCCAGCAGCTTACCCCCCAGGCTAGCGGGGACGGGCGGTACGCAGTATTTT. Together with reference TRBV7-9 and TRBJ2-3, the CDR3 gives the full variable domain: DTGVSQNPRHKITKRGQNVTFRCDPISEHNRLYWYRQTLGQGPEFLTYFQNEAQLEKSRLLSDRFSAERPKGSFSTLEIQRTEQGDSAMYLCASSLPPRLAGTGGTQYFGPGTRLTVL.

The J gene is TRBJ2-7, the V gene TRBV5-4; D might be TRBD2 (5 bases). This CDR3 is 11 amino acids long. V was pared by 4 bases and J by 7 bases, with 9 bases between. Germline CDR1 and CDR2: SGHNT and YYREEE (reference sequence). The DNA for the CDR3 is TGTGCCAGCAGCCTGCGGACTGAGCAGTACTTC. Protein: CASSLRTEQYF. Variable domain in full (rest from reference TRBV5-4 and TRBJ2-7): ETGVTQSPTHLIKTRGQQVTLRCSSQSGHNTVSWYQQALGQGPQFIFQYYREEENGRGNFPPRFSGLQFPNYSSELNVNALELDDSALYLCASSLRTEQYFGPGTRLTVT.

The CDR3 protein is CASSEGSAGGGEQYF. In nucleotides, the CDR3 is TGTGCCAGCAGTGAAGGGTCGGCAGGGGGAGGCGAGCAGTACTTC. The chain has TRBV6-1 and TRBJ2-7, with D maybe TRBD1 (7 bases). Germline loops: CDR1 MNHNS, CDR2 SASEGT. V lost 1 base and J lost 6, with 16 bases in between. The CDR3 is 15 amino acids.

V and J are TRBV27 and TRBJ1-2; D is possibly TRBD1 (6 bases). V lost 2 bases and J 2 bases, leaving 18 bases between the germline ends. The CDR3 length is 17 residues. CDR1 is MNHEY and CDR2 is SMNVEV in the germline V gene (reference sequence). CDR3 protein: CASSLEGGGGTNYGYTF. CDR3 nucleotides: TGTGCCAGCAGTTTAGAAGGGGGGGGTGGGACAAACTATGGCTACACCTTC.

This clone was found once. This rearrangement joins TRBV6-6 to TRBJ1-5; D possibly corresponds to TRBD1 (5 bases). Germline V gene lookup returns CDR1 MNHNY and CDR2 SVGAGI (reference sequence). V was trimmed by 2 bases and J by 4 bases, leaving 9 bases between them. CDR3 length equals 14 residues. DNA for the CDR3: TGTGCCAGCAGTTACAAGGGGTGGAATCAGCCCCAGCATTTT. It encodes CASSYKGWNQPQHF.

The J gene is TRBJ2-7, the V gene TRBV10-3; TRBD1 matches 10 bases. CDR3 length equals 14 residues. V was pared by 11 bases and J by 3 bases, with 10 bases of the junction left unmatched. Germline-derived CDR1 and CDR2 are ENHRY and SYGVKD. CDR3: CAFSRDRGFYEQYF. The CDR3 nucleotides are TGTGCCTTTAGTCGGGACAGGGGATTCTACGAGCAGTACTTC.

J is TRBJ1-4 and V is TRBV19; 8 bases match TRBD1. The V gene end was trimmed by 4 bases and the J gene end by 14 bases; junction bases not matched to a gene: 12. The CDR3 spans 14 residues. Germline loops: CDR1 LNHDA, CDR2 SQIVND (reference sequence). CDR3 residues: CASSRPGQVPSLFF. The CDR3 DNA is TGTGCCAGTAGTAGGCCGGGACAGGTACCCAGTCTGTTTTTT.

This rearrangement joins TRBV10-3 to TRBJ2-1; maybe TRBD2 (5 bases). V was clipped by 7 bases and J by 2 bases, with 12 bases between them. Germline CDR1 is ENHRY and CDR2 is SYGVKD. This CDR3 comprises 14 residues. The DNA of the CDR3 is TGTGCCATCACGGGTGGGAGCGCCTACAATGAGCAGTTCTTC. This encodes CAITGGSAYNEQFF.

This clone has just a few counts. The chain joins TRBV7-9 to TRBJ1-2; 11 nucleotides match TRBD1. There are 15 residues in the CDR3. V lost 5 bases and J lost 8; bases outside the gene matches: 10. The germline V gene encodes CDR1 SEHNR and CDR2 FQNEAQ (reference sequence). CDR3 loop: CASSTTPDRGHGYTF. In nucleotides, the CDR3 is TGTGCCAGCAGCACCACTCCGGACAGGGGGCACGGCTACACCTTC.

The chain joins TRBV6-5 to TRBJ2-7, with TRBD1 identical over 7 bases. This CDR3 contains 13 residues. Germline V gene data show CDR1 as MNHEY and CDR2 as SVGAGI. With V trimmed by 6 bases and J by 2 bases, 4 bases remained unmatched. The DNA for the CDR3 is TGTGCCAGCAGGGGGGACAGAACCTACGAGCAGTACTTC. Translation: CASRGDRTYEQYF.

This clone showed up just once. As DNA, the CDR3 is TGTGCCAGCCGGGTGCGCAGCGGGGGCCCTAGCTCCTACAATGAGCAGTTCTTC. Amino acids: CASRVRSGGPSSYNEQFF. This sequence joins TRBV19 and TRBJ2-1; 8 bases fit TRBD2. The CDR3 totals 18 residues. V lost 9 bases to trimming and J lost 0 bases; unmatched junction nucleotides: 16. CDR1 is LNHDA, CDR2 SQIVND, per germline (reference sequence).

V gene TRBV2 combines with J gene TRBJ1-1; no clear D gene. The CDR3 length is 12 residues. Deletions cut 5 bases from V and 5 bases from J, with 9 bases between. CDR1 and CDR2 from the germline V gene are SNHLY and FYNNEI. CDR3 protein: CASSWGGTEAFF. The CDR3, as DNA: TGTGCCAGCAGTTGGGGAGGGACTGAAGCTTTCTTT.

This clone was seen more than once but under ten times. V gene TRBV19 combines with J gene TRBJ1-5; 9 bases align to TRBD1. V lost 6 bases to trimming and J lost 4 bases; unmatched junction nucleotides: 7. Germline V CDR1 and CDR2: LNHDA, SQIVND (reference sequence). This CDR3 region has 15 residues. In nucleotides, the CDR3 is TGTGCCAGTAGGGGACAGGGTCTATTTAATCAGCCCCAGCATTTT. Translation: CASRGQGLFNQPQHF.

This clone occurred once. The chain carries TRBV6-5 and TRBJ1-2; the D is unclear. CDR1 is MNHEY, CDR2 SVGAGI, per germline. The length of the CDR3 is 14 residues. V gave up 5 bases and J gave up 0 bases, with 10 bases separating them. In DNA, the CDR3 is TGTGCCAGCAGTCACCAAGGAGCTAACTATGGCTACACCTTC. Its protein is CASSHQGANYGYTF.

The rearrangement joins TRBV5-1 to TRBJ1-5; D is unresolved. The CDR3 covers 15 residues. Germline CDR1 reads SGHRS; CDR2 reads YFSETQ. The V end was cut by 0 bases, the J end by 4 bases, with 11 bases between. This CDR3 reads CASSLAGRINQPQHF. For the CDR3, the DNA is TGCGCCAGCAGCTTGGCCGGCAGGATTAATCAGCCCCAGCATTTT.

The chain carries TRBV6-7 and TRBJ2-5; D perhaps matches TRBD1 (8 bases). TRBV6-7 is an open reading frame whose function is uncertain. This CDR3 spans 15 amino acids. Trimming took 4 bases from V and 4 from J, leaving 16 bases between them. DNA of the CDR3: TGTGCCAGCAGTTCCTCGACAGGGGAGGGAGAGACCCAGTACTTC. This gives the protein CASSSSTGEGETQYF.

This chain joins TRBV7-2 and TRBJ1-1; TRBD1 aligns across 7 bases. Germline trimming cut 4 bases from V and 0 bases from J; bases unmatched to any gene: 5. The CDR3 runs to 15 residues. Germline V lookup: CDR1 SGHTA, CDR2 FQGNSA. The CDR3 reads CASSSRDSLNTEAFF. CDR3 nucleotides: TGTGCCAGCAGCTCGCGGGACAGCTTGAACACTGAAGCTTTCTTT. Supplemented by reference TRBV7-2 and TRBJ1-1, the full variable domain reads GAGVSQSPSNKVTEKGKDVELRCDPISGHTALYWYRQSLGQGLEFLIYFQGNSAPDKSGLPSDRFSAERTGGSVSTLTIQRTQQEDSAVYLCASSSRDSLNTEAFFGQGTRLTVV.

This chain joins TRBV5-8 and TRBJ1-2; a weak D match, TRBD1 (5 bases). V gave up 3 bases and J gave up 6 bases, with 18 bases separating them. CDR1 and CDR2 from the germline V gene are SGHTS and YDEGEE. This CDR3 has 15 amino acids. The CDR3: CASSSPLGGWDGYTF. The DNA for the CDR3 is TGTGCCAGCAGCTCACCCCTCGGGGGGTGGGATGGCTACACCTTC.

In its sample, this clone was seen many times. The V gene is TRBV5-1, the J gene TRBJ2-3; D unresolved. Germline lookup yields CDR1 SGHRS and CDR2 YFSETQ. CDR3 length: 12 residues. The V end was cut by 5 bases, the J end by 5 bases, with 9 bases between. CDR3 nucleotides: TGCGCCAGCAGGGTGTTCGGAGATACGCAGTATTTT. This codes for CASRVFGDTQYF.